The 18 T cell receptor beta chains listed next were all sequenced from one sample in a study of long-term antiretroviral therapy in people with HIV. The assay, immunoSEQ v3.0, was run at survey level. Produced via immunoSEQ multiplex PCR; TCRdb's table is partial and in-frame only. Among fewer than 40,000 clones listed, 85% to 95% were seen once. This specimen was unsorted PBMCs, taken around 5.3 years after starting antiretroviral therapy. Receptors originate from a woman between 50 and 59 years old with HIV.

The V gene is TRBV30, the J gene TRBJ1-1, with D unresolved. Trimming took off 5 bases at V and 3 bases at J, with 7 bases between the two ends. This CDR3 has 11 amino acids. The germline gives CDR1 GTSNPN, CDR2 SVGIG (reference sequence). The CDR3 spells CAWDLDTEAFF. CDR3 sequence (DNA): TGTGCCTGGGACCTAGACACTGAAGCTTTCTTT.

The chain combines TRBV4-3 with TRBJ2-2; 7 nucleotides match TRBD2. Per the germline V gene, CDR1 is LGHNA and CDR2 is YSLEER. The CDR3 contains 15 residues. V shed 0 bases, J shed 8 bases, and the junction held 6 bases outside the gene matches. CDR3 region: CASSQDLRGVGELFF. The CDR3 DNA is TGCGCCAGCAGCCAAGACCTTCGGGGGGTAGGGGAGCTGTTTTTT.

The chain links TRBV7-2 to TRBJ2-1; possible D gene TRBD2, 6 bases. The germline CDR1 and CDR2 sequences are SGHTA and FQGNSA. The germline V and J ends were trimmed by 2 bases and 9 bases, with 14 bases remaining between them. This CDR3 has 14 residues. CDR3 nucleotide sequence: TGTGCCAGCAGCTTATTTAGCGGCGGGACTGAGCAGTTCTTC. Protein product: CASSLFSGGTEQFF.

The CDR3 loop reads CASSLEGNTEAFF. As DNA, the CDR3 is TGCGCCAGCAGCTTGGAAGGGAACACTGAAGCTTTCTTT. The chain is built from TRBV5-1 and TRBJ1-1; D remains ambiguous. Germline CDR1 is SGHRS and CDR2 is YFSETQ. This CDR3 is 13 amino acids long. Trimming removed 0 bases at V and 1 base at J, with 4 bases between.

Comments on this clone: Germline and junction disagree at one end, which may indicate a read error. The rearrangement joins TRBV2 to TRBJ1-1; D is possibly TRBD1 (5 bases). Germline V gives CDR1 SNHLY, CDR2 FYNNEI. The CDR3 sequence is 14 residues long. The CDR3 loop reads CASSEEEGRTEAFF. In DNA form, the CDR3 reads TGTGCCAGCAGCGAAGAAGAGGGACGCACTGAAGCTTTCTTT.

To note about this clone: The junction does not match germline at one end; this may be a read error. V usage is TRBV5-4 and J usage is TRBJ1-2; 9 nucleotides line up with TRBD1. The germline gives CDR1 SGHNT, CDR2 YYREEE (reference sequence). The CDR3 loop spans 15 amino acids. The CDR3 nucleotides read TGTGCCAGCAGCTCCAGACAGGGGGGAGGCCCCGCTAGGGATTTC. Its protein is CASSSRQGGGPARDF.

The gene calls are TRBV7-3 and TRBJ2-2; D is possibly TRBD1 (7 bases). Trimming removed 5 bases at V and 8 bases at J, with 18 bases between. Germline V gene sequence: CDR1 SGHTA, CDR2 FQGTGA. This CDR3 has 15 residues. The chain's CDR3 is CASSGGTDGRGELFF. The CDR3, as DNA: TGTGCCAGCAGCGGCGGGACAGACGGCAGGGGGGAGCTGTTTTTT.

The J gene is TRBJ1-3, the V gene TRBV2, with 7 bases matching TRBD1. This CDR3 region has 15 residues. Germline lookup yields CDR1 SNHLY and CDR2 FYNNEI. V gave up 4 bases and J gave up 1 base; unmatched junction bases: 4. This chain's CDR3 is CASSGQGQSGNTIYF. CDR3 coding DNA: TGTGCCAGCAGTGGTCAGGGACAGTCTGGAAACACCATATATTTT.

The genes are TRBV19 and TRBJ2-7; TRBD1 matches 10 bases. The CDR3 runs to 15 residues. Trimming cost V 3 bases and J 2 bases; bases outside gene matches: 4. The V gene's germline CDR1 is LNHDA and CDR2 SQIVND (reference sequence). The CDR3 nucleotides are TGTGCCAGTAGTATCCCCGACAGGGGGCCCTACGAGCAGTACTTC. Its translation: CASSIPDRGPYEQYF.

The rearrangement uses TRBV10-3 and TRBJ2-7; D gene ambiguous. The germline CDR1 and CDR2 sequences are ENHRY and SYGVKD. This CDR3 has 12 amino acids. Between the trimmed V and J ends, which lost 11 bases and 4 bases, there was a span of 15 bases. The CDR3 DNA reads TGTGCCTGCAGTGGGCTGATGTACGAGCAGTACTTC. This translates into CACSGLMYEQYF.

The chain links TRBV7-2 to TRBJ1-3, with no clear D. CDR3 length equals 13 residues. Germline CDR1 and CDR2: SGHTA and FQGNSA. V lost 5 bases, J lost 2 bases, and 7 bases lay in between. CDR3 protein: CASSRGPGNTIYF. The CDR3 region has the DNA TGTGCCAGCAGCCGTGGTCCTGGAAACACCATATATTTT.

The J gene is TRBJ1-6, the V gene TRBV12-5; 8 bases match TRBD1. The CDR3 has 17 residues. V dropped 5 bases and J dropped 7; count of bases not matched to a gene: 13. CDR1 and CDR2 from the germline V gene are LGHNT and FRNRAP. CDR3 amino acids: CASGPPTGQGANSPLHF. The CDR3 DNA follows: TGTGCTAGTGGTCCCCCAACCGGACAGGGTGCGAATTCACCCCTCCACTTT.

The rearrangement links TRBV7-8 to TRBJ2-5; 10 bases agree with TRBD2. Germline V gene lookup returns CDR1 SGHVS and CDR2 FQNEAQ. The V gene end was trimmed by 4 bases and the J gene end by 2 bases; junction bases not matched to a gene: 7. This CDR3 contains 16 residues. CDR3 amino acids: CASSSSALAGQETQYF. The DNA for the CDR3 is TGTGCCAGCAGCTCCTCGGCACTAGCGGGACAAGAGACCCAGTACTTC. The full variable domain, rest sourced from reference TRBV7-8 and TRBJ2-5, is GAGVSQSPRYKVAKRGQDVALRCDPISGHVSLFWYQQALGQGPEFLTYFQNEAQLDKSGLPSDRFFAERPEGSVSTLKIQRTQQEDSAVYLCASSSSALAGQETQYFGPGTRLLVL.

The sample holds one count of this clone. This chain uses TRBV7-2 with TRBJ2-7; no definite D call. Germline assignment: CDR1 SGHTA and CDR2 FQGNSA. The ends were cut back, 9 bases at V and 0 bases at J, with 15 bases in the middle. The CDR3 totals 14 residues. CDR3 DNA sequence: TGTGCCAGTAAGCCGGATTATGGCTCCTACGAGCAGTACTTC. Translated: CASKPDYGSYEQYF.

The rearrangement links TRBV7-6 to TRBJ1-2; 7 bases fit TRBD1. This CDR3 has 13 amino acids. Germline V gene data show CDR1 as SGHVS and CDR2 as FNYEAQ. The ends lost 4 bases at V and 7 bases at J; junction bases unmatched: 6. The CDR3 DNA sequence: TGTGCCAGCAGCTCGACAGGGAGGGGTGGCTACACCTTC. Translation: CASSSTGRGGYTF.

The chain uses TRBV2 and TRBJ2-3, with a weak D call TRBD1 (5 bases). CDR1 and CDR2 from the germline V gene are SNHLY and FYNNEI. With 6 bases removed from V and 2 bases from J, the gap between germline ends came to 12 bases. The CDR3 is 14 residues long. The CDR3: CASRRQISTDTQYF. Written as DNA, the CDR3 is TGTGCCAGCAGGCGACAGATATCCACAGATACGCAGTATTTT.

The CDR3 reads CSVEDYRQLNEQFF. The CDR3 coding sequence is TGCAGCGTTGAAGATTACCGACAGCTGAATGAGCAGTTCTTC. The rearrangement uses TRBV29-1 and TRBJ2-1; D is perhaps TRBD1 (5 bases). V lost 0 bases and J lost 7, with 13 bases in between. The CDR3 covers 14 residues. CDR1 is SQVTM and CDR2 is ANQGSEA in the germline V gene.

This chain links TRBV5-1 with TRBJ1-3, with D perhaps matching TRBD1 (5 bases). Germline CDR1 SGHRS, CDR2 YFSETQ. V was cut by 1 base and J by 0 bases, with 11 bases left in between. This CDR3 has 16 amino acids. The CDR3 DNA reads as TGCGCCAGCAGCTTGAGGGTAGGGGCCTCTGGAAACACCATATATTTT. Protein sequence: CASSLRVGASGNTIYF.